This entry describes one TCR beta chain. Its antigen remains unknown. From germline, CDR1 is SGHNT and CDR2 YYREEE (reference sequence). V was clipped by 1 base and J by 2 bases, with 8 bases between them. The CDR3 has 14 residues. The entry originates in a study of T cell responses to AZD1222 COVID-19 vaccine. Study results and limitations: Females outnumbered males among donors, who were mostly white British; clonal diversity was possibly underestimated. Unmutated variant regions are reportedly targeted by nearly half of spike-specific TCRs.

Profiling relied on immunoSEQ multiplex PCR, and the TCRdb table lists in-frame clones only, not all of them. The repertoire holds about 140,000 clones, with more than 85% as singletons. The material sequenced was peripheral blood, taken on day 0 of AZD1222 vaccination. The sequence was obtained from an adult in good health. The chain carries TRBV5-4 and TRBJ2-3; D is uncertain. DNA of the CDR3: TGTGCCAGCAGCTTGCGCAGTAACACAGATACGCAGTATTTT. This gives the protein CASSLRSNTDTQYF.